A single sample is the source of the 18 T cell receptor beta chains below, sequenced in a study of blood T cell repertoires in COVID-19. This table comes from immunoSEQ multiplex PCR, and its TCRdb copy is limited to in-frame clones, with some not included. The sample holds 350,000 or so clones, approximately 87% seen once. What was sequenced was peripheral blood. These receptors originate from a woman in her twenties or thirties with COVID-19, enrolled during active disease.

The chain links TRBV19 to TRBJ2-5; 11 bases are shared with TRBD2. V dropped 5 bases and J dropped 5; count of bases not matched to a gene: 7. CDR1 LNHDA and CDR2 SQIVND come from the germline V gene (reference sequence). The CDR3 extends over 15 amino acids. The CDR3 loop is CASSSLLAGAETQYF. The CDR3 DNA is TGTGCCAGTAGTTCCCTACTAGCGGGAGCGGAGACCCAGTACTTC.

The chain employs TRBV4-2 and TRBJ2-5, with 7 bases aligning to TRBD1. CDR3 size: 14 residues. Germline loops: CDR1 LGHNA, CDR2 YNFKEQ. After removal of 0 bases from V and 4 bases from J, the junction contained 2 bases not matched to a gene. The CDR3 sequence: CASSQDHRGETQYF. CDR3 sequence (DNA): TGTGCCAGCAGCCAAGATCACAGGGGAGAGACCCAGTACTTC.

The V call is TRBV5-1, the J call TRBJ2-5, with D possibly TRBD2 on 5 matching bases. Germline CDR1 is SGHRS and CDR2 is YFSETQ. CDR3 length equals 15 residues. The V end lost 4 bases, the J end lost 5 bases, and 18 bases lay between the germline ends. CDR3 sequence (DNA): TGCGCCAGCAGCCCTTACTCGGGGTCTGGGGAGACCCAGTACTTC. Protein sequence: CASSPYSGSGETQYF.

The CDR3 loop is CASSQEALPSRYEQYF. DNA of the CDR3: TGCGCCAGCAGCCAAGAAGCCCTCCCTAGCCGGTACGAGCAGTACTTC. V is TRBV4-1 and J is TRBJ2-7; the D gene is possibly TRBD2 (5 bases). The germline V gene encodes CDR1 MGHRA and CDR2 YSYEKL. V lost 0 bases, J lost 4 bases, and 16 bases lay in between. The length of the CDR3 is 16 residues.

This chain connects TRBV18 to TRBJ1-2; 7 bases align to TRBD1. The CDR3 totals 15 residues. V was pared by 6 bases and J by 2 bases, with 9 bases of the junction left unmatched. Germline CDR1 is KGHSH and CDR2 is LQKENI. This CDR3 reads CASSPKGAKNYGYTF. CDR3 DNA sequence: TGTGCCAGCTCCCCTAAGGGGGCGAAGAACTATGGCTACACCTTC.

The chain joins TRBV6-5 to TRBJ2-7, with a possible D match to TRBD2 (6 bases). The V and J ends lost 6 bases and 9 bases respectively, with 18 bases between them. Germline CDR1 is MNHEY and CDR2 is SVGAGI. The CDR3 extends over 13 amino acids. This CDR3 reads CASRPMVGRGQYF. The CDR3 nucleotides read TGTGCCAGCAGGCCTATGGTAGGGCGGGGGCAGTACTTC.

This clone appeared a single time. The CDR3, as DNA: TGCAGCGCCTCCGGGACAGGGGAAGCCAAAAACATTCAGTACTTC. Protein sequence: CSASGTGEAKNIQYF. The chain joins TRBV29-1 to TRBJ2-4; 10 bases map to TRBD1. The CDR3 sequence is 15 residues long. Unmatched junction bases numbered 6, after V lost 7 bases and J lost 0 bases. The germline V gene encodes CDR1 SQVTM and CDR2 ANQGSEA.

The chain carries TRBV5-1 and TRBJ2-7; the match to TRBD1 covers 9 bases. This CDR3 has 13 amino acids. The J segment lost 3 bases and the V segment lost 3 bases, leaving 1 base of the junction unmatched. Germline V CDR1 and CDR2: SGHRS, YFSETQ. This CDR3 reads CASSSTGGYEQYF. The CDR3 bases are TGCGCCAGCAGCTCGACAGGGGGCTACGAGCAGTACTTC. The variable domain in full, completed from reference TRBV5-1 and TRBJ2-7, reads KAGVTQTPRYLIKTRGQQVTLSCSPISGHRSVSWYQQTPGQGLQFLFEYFSETQRNKGNFPGRFSGRQFSNSRSEMNVSTLELGDSALYLCASSSTGGYEQYFGPGTRLTVT.

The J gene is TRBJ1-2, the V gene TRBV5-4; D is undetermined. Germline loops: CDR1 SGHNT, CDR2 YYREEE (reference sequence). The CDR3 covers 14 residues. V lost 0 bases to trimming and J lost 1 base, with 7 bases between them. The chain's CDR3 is CASSLGGNNYGYTF. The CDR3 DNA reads TGTGCCAGCAGCTTGGGTGGCAATAACTATGGCTACACCTTC. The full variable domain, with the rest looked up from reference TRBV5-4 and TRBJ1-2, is ETGVTQSPTHLIKTRGQQVTLRCSSQSGHNTVSWYQQALGQGPQFIFQYYREEENGRGNFPPRFSGLQFPNYSSELNVNALELDDSALYLCASSLGGNNYGYTFGSGTRLTVV.

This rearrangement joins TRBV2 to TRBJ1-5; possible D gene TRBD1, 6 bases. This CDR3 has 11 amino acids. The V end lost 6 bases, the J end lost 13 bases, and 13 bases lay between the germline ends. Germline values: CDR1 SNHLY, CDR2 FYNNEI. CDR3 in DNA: TGTGCCAGCAGGGCGAACAGGGCTCAGCATTTT. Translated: CASRANRAQHF.

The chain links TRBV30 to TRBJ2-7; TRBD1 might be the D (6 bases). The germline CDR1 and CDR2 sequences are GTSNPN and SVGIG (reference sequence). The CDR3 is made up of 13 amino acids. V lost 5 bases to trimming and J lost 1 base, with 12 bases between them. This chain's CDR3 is CAWGSGTSYEQYF. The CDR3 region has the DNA TGTGCCTGGGGCTCCGGGACATCCTACGAGCAGTACTTC.

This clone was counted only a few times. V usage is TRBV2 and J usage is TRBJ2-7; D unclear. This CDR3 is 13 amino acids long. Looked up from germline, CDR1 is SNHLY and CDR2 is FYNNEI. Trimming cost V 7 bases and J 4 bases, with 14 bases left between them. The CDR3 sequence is CASIKLSPYEQYF. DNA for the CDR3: TGTGCCAGCATAAAACTATCGCCATACGAGCAGTACTTC.

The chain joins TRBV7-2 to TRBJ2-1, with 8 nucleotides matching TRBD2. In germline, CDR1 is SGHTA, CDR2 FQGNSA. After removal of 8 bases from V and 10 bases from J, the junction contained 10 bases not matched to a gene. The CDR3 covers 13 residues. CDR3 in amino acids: CASGVGAGVEQFF. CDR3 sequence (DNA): TGTGCCAGCGGGGTCGGAGCGGGAGTGGAGCAGTTCTTC.

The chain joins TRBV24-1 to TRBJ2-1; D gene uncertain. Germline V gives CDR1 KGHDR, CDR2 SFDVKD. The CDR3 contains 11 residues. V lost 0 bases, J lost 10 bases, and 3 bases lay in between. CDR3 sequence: CATSDLREQFF. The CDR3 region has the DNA TGTGCCACCAGTGATTTGCGGGAGCAGTTCTTC.

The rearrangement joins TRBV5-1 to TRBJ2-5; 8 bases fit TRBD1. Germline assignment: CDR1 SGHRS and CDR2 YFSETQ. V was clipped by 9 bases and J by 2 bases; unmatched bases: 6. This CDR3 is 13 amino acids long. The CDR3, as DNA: TGCGCCACCTCAGACAGGGGACAAGAGACCCAGTACTTC. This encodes CATSDRGQETQYF.

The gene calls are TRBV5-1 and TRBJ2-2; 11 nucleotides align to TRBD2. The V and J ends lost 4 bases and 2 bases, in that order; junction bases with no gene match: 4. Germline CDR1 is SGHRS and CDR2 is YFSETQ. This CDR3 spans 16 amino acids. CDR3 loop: CASSLGTSGNTGELFF. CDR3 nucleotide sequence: TGCGCCAGCAGCCTAGGGACTAGCGGAAACACCGGGGAGCTGTTTTTT. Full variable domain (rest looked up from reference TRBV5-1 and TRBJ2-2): KAGVTQTPRYLIKTRGQQVTLSCSPISGHRSVSWYQQTPGQGLQFLFEYFSETQRNKGNFPGRFSGRQFSNSRSEMNVSTLELGDSALYLCASSLGTSGNTGELFFGEGSRLTVL.

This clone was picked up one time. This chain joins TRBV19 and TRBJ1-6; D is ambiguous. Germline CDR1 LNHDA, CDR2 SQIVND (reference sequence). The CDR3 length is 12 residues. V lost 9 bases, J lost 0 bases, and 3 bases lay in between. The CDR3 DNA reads TGTGCCAGCGGCTCCTATAATTCACCCCTCCACTTT. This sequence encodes CASGSYNSPLHF.

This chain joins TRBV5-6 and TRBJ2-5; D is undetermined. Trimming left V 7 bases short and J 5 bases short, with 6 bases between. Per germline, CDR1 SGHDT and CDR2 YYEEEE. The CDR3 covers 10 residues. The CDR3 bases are TGTGCCAGCGCCCGGGAGACCCAGTACTTC. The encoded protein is CASARETQYF.